The 3 T cell receptor beta chains given below trace back to one sample, sequenced in a study of cytomegalovirus exposure and HLA in healthy donors (dated by TCRdb to 2016 to 2017). The library came from the immunoSEQ multiplex PCR assay. The multiplex PCR relied on a mix of 60 forward primers for TCR Vbeta segments and 13 reverse primers for TCR Jbeta segments. The table was pulled from immuneACCESS by TCRdb, which kept in-frame rearrangements only. Such tables lose some clones; where checked, under half of the loss comes from unresolved V genes, and the rest has no known cause. The sample contains around 90,000 clones, 55% to 65% of them found a single time. Clones ranked in the top ten supply 2.3% of the sample. The sample comprised PBMCs. The receptors here all came from a human donor in good health.

A note on this clone: Other DNA sequences in the sample encode the same CDR3. The CDR3 here is CASSATGTARHEQYF. The DNA for the CDR3 is TGTGCCAGCTCAGCCACCGGGACTGCTAGGCACGAGCAGTACTTC. The chain uses TRBV18 and TRBJ2-7; D is possibly TRBD2 (6 bases). Per germline, CDR1 KGHSH and CDR2 LQKENI. V was clipped by 5 bases and J by 5 bases, with 19 bases between them. There are 15 residues in the CDR3.

The V gene is TRBV6-5, the J gene TRBJ2-7; 8 bases align to TRBD1. The CDR3 sequence is 14 residues long. With 6 bases clipped from V and 3 bases from J, the junction kept 7 bases outside the gene matches. In germline, CDR1 is MNHEY, CDR2 SVGAGI. The CDR3 DNA follows: TGTGCCAGCAGCTACGGACAGGGAGTCTACGAGCAGTACTTC. Protein: CASSYGQGVYEQYF.

This clone was seen only a few times. This chain uses TRBV5-6 with TRBJ1-1; TRBD1 might be the D (5 bases). This CDR3 comprises 16 residues. The germline V gene encodes CDR1 SGHDT and CDR2 YYEEEE. Trimming removed 0 bases at V and 4 bases at J, with 16 bases between. Here the CDR3 reads CASSLGVIQGGTEAFF. The CDR3 bases are TGTGCCAGCAGCTTGGGAGTAATCCAGGGAGGCACTGAAGCTTTCTTT.